What follows are 30 T cell receptor beta chains derived from one specimen sequenced in a study of T cells in Graves' hyperthyroidism and ophthalmopathy. From RNA transcripts, TCR beta CDR3 regions were amplified. TCR CDR3 regions were first amplified by RT-PCR with HTBI primers. TCRdb reanalysed the multiplex PCR reads using MiXCR and keeps one entry per CDR3 protein. The repertoire holds about 710,000 distinct CDR3 sequences, with about 17% as singletons. The sequencing sample was made of blood. The receptor source for this set is a man between 18 and 35 years old with Graves' hyperthyroidism.

This clonotype was recorded a few times. V is TRBV12-3 or TRBV12-4 and J is TRBJ2-7, with 7 bases matching TRBD1. V shed 2 bases and J 7 bases; nucleotides not matched to a gene: 5. The CDR3 spans 13 residues. CDR3 in DNA: TGTGCCAGCAGTTTACAGGGGGAAGGTGAGCAGTACTTC. It specifies CASSLQGEGEQYF.

This clonotype was recorded at least ten times. This chain connects TRBV12-3 or TRBV12-4 to TRBJ1-4, with D unclear. The CDR3 spans 13 residues. V lost 2 bases, J lost 5 bases, and 6 bases lay in between. CDR3 bases: TGTGCCAGCAGTTTACGGATAAATGAAAAACTGTTTTTT. Encoded protein: CASSLRINEKLFF.

There are a few counts of this clonotype. This chain links TRBV6-1 with TRBJ2-3, with D possibly matching TRBD2 (6 bases). V was pared by 3 bases and J by 4 bases, with 14 bases between. The V gene's germline CDR1 is MNHNS and CDR2 SASEGT. The length of the CDR3 is 15 residues. The CDR3 here is CASSDGREWADTQYF. The CDR3 DNA follows: TGTGCCAGCAGTGATGGGCGGGAATGGGCAGATACGCAGTATTTT.

The V gene is TRBV19, the J gene TRBJ2-1; D remains unclear. CDR1 and CDR2 (germline): LNHDA, SQIVND (reference sequence). The V end was cut by 6 bases, the J end by 0 bases, with 9 bases between. CDR3 length: 14 amino acids. CDR3: CASRGWSSYNEQFF. The CDR3 DNA is TGTGCCAGTAGAGGGTGGAGCTCCTACAATGAGCAGTTCTTC.

This clonotype has just a few counts. The V call is TRBV7-9, the J call TRBJ1-2; the D gene is possibly TRBD1 (5 bases). V was trimmed by 3 bases and J by 8 bases, leaving 13 bases between them. CDR1 is SEHNR, CDR2 FQNEAQ, per germline (reference sequence). CDR3 length equals 13 residues. This CDR3 reads CASSFQDSRGYTF. The CDR3 DNA reads TGTGCCAGCAGCTTTCAAGACAGTCGGGGCTACACCTTC.

V is TRBV7-2 and J is TRBJ2-7; 9 bases fit TRBD2. CDR3 length: 16 amino acids. Germline values: CDR1 SGHTA, CDR2 FQGNSA. Trimming removed 4 bases from V and 1 base from J; junction bases left unmatched: 8. The CDR3 here is CASSWGTSYVSYEQYF. CDR3 bases: TGTGCCAGCAGCTGGGGGACTAGCTACGTTTCCTACGAGCAGTACTTC.

The gene calls are TRBV10-3 and TRBJ1-1; D uncertain. This CDR3 is 13 amino acids long. Germline loops: CDR1 ENHRY, CDR2 SYGVKD. Trimming left V 6 bases short and J 2 bases short, with 10 bases between. The CDR3 here is CAIRRADNTEAFF. CDR3 DNA sequence: TGTGCCATCAGAAGGGCCGATAACACTGAAGCTTTCTTT.

This clonotype was recorded many times. This sequence joins TRBV27 and TRBJ2-1, with D tentatively TRBD1 or TRBD2 (5 bases each). The ends were cut back, 6 bases at V and 0 bases at J, with 18 bases in the middle. The CDR3 is made up of 17 amino acids. CDR1 and CDR2 from the germline V gene are MNHEY and SMNVEV (reference sequence). Written as DNA, the CDR3 is TGTGCCAGCAGCTACTTGAGGGGCCCTAGCTCCTACAATGAGCAGTTCTTC. Translated, it gives CASSYLRGPSSYNEQFF.

This clonotype has just a few counts. V gene TRBV28 combines with J gene TRBJ2-5; perhaps TRBD1 as D (5 bases). Germline CDR1 MDHEN, CDR2 SYDVKM. The CDR3 contains 13 residues. Trimming left V 5 bases short and J 9 bases short, with 16 bases between. Here the CDR3 reads CASSLPQGLSQYF. CDR3 nucleotides: TGTGCCAGCAGTCTGCCTCAGGGTCTGTCCCAGTACTTC.

This clonotype was seen many times. The V gene is TRBV18, the J gene TRBJ2-5, with D perhaps TRBD1 (5 bases). The V gene's germline CDR1 is KGHSH and CDR2 LQKENI. The CDR3 is made up of 14 amino acids. Trimming left V 2 bases short and J 5 bases short, with 12 bases between. The CDR3 here is CASSPRTRRETQYF. The CDR3 nucleotides are TGTGCCAGCTCACCAAGGACACGACGGGAGACCCAGTACTTC.

The rearrangement uses TRBV20-1 and TRBJ1-5; D unresolved. The ends were cut back, 1 base at V and 6 bases at J, with 16 bases in the middle. This CDR3 is built from 15 residues. Per the germline V gene, CDR1 is DFQATT and CDR2 is SNEGSKA (reference sequence). The CDR3 bases are TGCAGTGCTAGAGTAGGTAGGAGTGGAAGTCAGCCCCAGCATTTT. Translating it yields CSARVGRSGSQPQHF.

This clonotype was seen a handful of times. The chain links TRBV4-2 to TRBJ2-2, with 16 bases lining up with TRBD2. With V trimmed by 4 bases and J by 6 bases, 5 bases remained unmatched. The CDR3 is 17 residues long. Germline CDR1 LGHNA, CDR2 YNFKEQ. Here the CDR3 reads CASSPGLAGGKAGELFF. In DNA, the CDR3 is TGTGCCAGCAGCCCGGGACTAGCGGGAGGGAAGGCCGGGGAGCTGTTTTTT.

This clonotype was seen only a few times. The chain combines TRBV6-2 or TRBV6-3 with TRBJ1-1, with 8 positions matching TRBD1. J lost 0 bases, V lost 6 bases, and 6 bases had no gene match. The germline V gene encodes CDR1 MNHEY and CDR2 SVGEGT. The CDR3 is 15 amino acids. CDR3: CASRLTGALNTEAFF. The CDR3 nucleotides read TGTGCCAGCAGACTGACAGGGGCCTTGAACACTGAAGCTTTCTTT.

This clonotype was found many times. The chain employs TRBV5-1 and TRBJ2-7, with 8 bases lining up with TRBD1. The CDR3 totals 15 residues. The V and J ends lost 4 bases and 3 bases, in that order; junction bases with no gene match: 9. CDR1 and CDR2 from the germline V gene are SGHRS and YFSETQ. This CDR3 is CASSRGQGAFYEQYF. The CDR3 DNA is TGCGCCAGCAGCCGGGGGCAGGGGGCGTTCTACGAGCAGTACTTC. Full variable domain (rest looked up from reference TRBV5-1 and TRBJ2-7): KAGVTQTPRYLIKTRGQQVTLSCSPISGHRSVSWYQQTPGQGLQFLFEYFSETQRNKGNFPGRFSGRQFSNSRSEMNVSTLELGDSALYLCASSRGQGAFYEQYFGPGTRLTVT.

On this clonotype: This may stem from a read error, because a much larger clone lies one nucleotide away. The chain has TRBV28 and TRBJ2-2; 7 bases are a match to TRBD2. V shed 9 bases and J 0 bases; nucleotides not matched to a gene: 10. In germline, CDR1 is MDHEN, CDR2 SYDVKM. The CDR3 sequence is 16 residues long. CDR3 bases: TGTGCCAGTCTGCCTCCGGGACTAACGAACACCGGGGAGCTGTTTTTT. Its protein product is CASLPPGLTNTGELFF.

This clonotype was counted a few times. The chain couples TRBV15 to TRBJ2-7; D is perhaps TRBD1 (5 bases). Germline assignment: CDR1 LNHNV and CDR2 YYDKDF (reference sequence). Trimming stripped 1 base from V and 7 bases from J, with 11 bases between. This CDR3 has 13 amino acids. In DNA form, the CDR3 reads TGTGCCACCAGCAGAGTCACCTGGACAGAGCAGTACTTC. The encoded protein is CATSRVTWTEQYF.

The rearrangement joins TRBV7-9 to TRBJ1-1; a weak D match, TRBD1 (6 bases). Germline CDR1 SEHNR, CDR2 FQNEAQ (reference sequence). The CDR3 has 17 amino acids. V was shortened by 1 base and J by 1 base, with 16 bases between the two germline ends. CDR3 residues: CASSLGYQGHGNTEAFF. The CDR3 region has the DNA TGTGCCAGCAGCTTAGGTTATCAGGGGCATGGGAACACTGAAGCTTTCTTT.

This clonotype was seen repeatedly, ten times or more. The chain joins TRBV27 to TRBJ2-3; a weak D match, TRBD2 (5 bases). Trimming removed 8 bases at V and 3 bases at J, with 18 bases between. Germline V lookup: CDR1 MNHEY, CDR2 SMNVEV (reference sequence). The CDR3 spans 15 residues. CDR3 coding DNA: TGTGCCAGCGCCACTCCCGAGGGTTTTACAGATACGCAGTATTTT. Amino acids: CASATPEGFTDTQYF.

This clonotype was counted at least ten times. The chain employs TRBV18 and TRBJ2-7; tentative D call: TRBD2 (6 bases). In germline, CDR1 is KGHSH, CDR2 LQKENI. The CDR3 covers 14 residues. With 1 base removed from V and 2 bases from J, the gap between germline ends came to 9 bases. The chain's CDR3 is CASSPRGETYEQYF. The CDR3 DNA follows: TGTGCCAGCTCACCACGGGGGGAAACCTACGAGCAGTACTTC.

This clonotype turned up a few times. The rearrangement uses TRBV18 and TRBJ2-1; D is possibly TRBD2 (5 bases). This CDR3 region has 17 residues. With 3 bases removed from V and 0 bases from J, the gap between germline ends came to 15 bases. The V gene's germline CDR1 is KGHSH and CDR2 LQKENI. The CDR3 nucleotides are TGTGCCAGCTCACCGAGGGCGGTCCAGAGCTCCTACAATGAGCAGTTCTTC. Translated, it gives CASSPRAVQSSYNEQFF. Based on the CDR3 plus reference TRBV18 and TRBJ2-1, the full variable domain is NAGVMQNPRHLVRRRGQEARLRCSPMKGHSHVYWYRQLPEEGLKFMVYLQKENIIDESGMPKERFSAEFPKEGPSILRIQQVVRGDSAAYFCASSPRAVQSSYNEQFFGPGTRLTVL.

This clonotype was seen a few times. The V gene is TRBV6-1, the J gene TRBJ2-5; no firm D call. Germline V CDR1 and CDR2: MNHNS, SASEGT. The V end was cut by 0 bases, the J end by 2 bases, with 16 bases between. This CDR3 has 17 residues. CDR3 coding DNA: TGTGCCAGCAGTGAAGCCCGATATCGGCAGCAACAAGAGACCCAGTACTTC. This sequence encodes CASSEARYRQQQETQYF.

Ten or more counts support this clonotype. The rearrangement uses TRBV5-5 and TRBJ2-7; D is tentatively TRBD1 or TRBD2 (5 bases each). Germline V gene lookup returns CDR1 SGHKS and CDR2 YYEKEE (reference sequence). V was pared by 4 bases and J by 5 bases, with 19 bases between. The CDR3 consists of 15 residues. The CDR3 DNA reads TGTGCCAGCAGCGGACACGGGACCGAAGTTGACGAGCAGTACTTC. Encoded protein: CASSGHGTEVDEQYF.

This clonotype was observed at least ten times. This chain joins TRBV2 and TRBJ1-3; D is ambiguous. This CDR3 is built from 11 residues. Germline lookup yields CDR1 SNHLY and CDR2 FYNNEI. Trimming left V 5 bases short and J 9 bases short, with 8 bases between. CDR3 coding DNA: TGTGCCAGCAGTACGACCGCCACCATATATTTT. Its translation is CASSTTATIYF.

This clonotype was counted between two and nine times. The chain couples TRBV2 to TRBJ2-2, with 9 nucleotides matching TRBD1. Trimming took 5 bases from V and 5 from J; bases not matched to a gene: 6. Germline V CDR1 and CDR2: SNHLY, FYNNEI. The CDR3 covers 15 residues. In nucleotides, the CDR3 is TGTGCCAGCAGTCGTCCCGGGACAGGGACCGGGGAGCTGTTTTTT. It encodes CASSRPGTGTGELFF.

The V call is TRBV11-3, the J call TRBJ2-3, with D possibly being TRBD1 or TRBD2 (5 bases each). This CDR3 has 17 residues. V was cut by 4 bases and J by 6 bases, with 23 bases left in between. Germline V lookup: CDR1 SGHNT, CDR2 YENEEA. The CDR3: CASSSPSGGHPGDTQYF. CDR3 bases: TGTGCCAGCAGCTCCCCAAGCGGCGGACACCCAGGGGATACGCAGTATTTT.

This clonotype has just a few counts. V and J are TRBV7-9 and TRBJ1-1, with D unresolved. Trimming removed 3 bases from V and 0 bases from J, with 11 bases in between. This CDR3 is 15 amino acids long. Germline values: CDR1 SEHNR, CDR2 FQNEAQ (reference sequence). In nucleotides, the CDR3 is TGTGCCAGCAGCTTTAGTTGGAAAGTGAACACTGAAGCTTTCTTT. As protein: CASSFSWKVNTEAFF.

In its sample, this clonotype was seen many times. The chain employs TRBV30 and TRBJ2-5; perhaps TRBD1 as D (6 bases). Germline V lookup: CDR1 GTSNPN, CDR2 SVGIG (reference sequence). The CDR3 contains 15 residues. Trimming shortened V by 0 bases and J by 0 bases, and 11 bases separated the two germline ends. The CDR3 nucleotides are TGTGCCTGGAGTGTACAGGGTGGGCACCAAGAGACCCAGTACTTC. It is translated as CAWSVQGGHQETQYF.

This clonotype has more than one count but fewer than ten. The chain uses TRBV4-1 and TRBJ2-4; 10 positions match TRBD1. This CDR3 is built from 17 residues. J gave up 1 base and V 4 bases, and 7 bases lay outside the gene matches. Germline assignment: CDR1 MGHRA and CDR2 YSYEKL. The CDR3 nucleotides read TGCGCCAGCAGCCCCAGACCGGGACAGGGGGCCAAAAACATTCAGTACTTC. Translation gives CASSPRPGQGAKNIQYF.

In this sample, this clonotype turned up many times. The chain is built from TRBV7-2 and TRBJ2-5, with D maybe TRBD2 (6 bases). Trimming stripped 1 base from V and 13 bases from J, with 16 bases between. The CDR3 totals 13 residues. Germline V gene lookup returns CDR1 SGHTA and CDR2 FQGNSA. CDR3 nucleotides: TGTGCCAGCAGCTTAGAGTTGCGGGGACGTTCGTACTTC. Protein: CASSLELRGRSYF.

There are many counts of this clonotype. The chain joins TRBV28 to TRBJ1-5; D possibly corresponds to TRBD1 (6 bases). The CDR3 covers 14 residues. V lost 7 bases and J lost 4, with 14 bases in between. Germline loops: CDR1 MDHEN, CDR2 SYDVKM. The CDR3 region has the DNA TGTGCCAGCATCGGGGGCAGGGCAAATCAGCCCCAGCATTTT. This translates into CASIGGRANQPQHF.